This TCR beta chain was identified in a study of T cells in Graves' hyperthyroidism and ophthalmopathy. This clonotype was seen more than once but under ten times. Its specificity is not known. Study-level points and caveats: Most thyroid clonotypes expanded above 0.001 appeared in blood too. A model of 13 V-J pairs discriminated ophthalmopathy from stable hyperthyroidism.

Researchers amplified the TCR beta CDR3 regions from RNA transcripts. An initial round of RT-PCR targeting the TCR CDR3 relied on the HTBI primer set. Each CDR3 protein gets one entry after TCRdb re-called the multiplex PCR reads with MiXCR. Altogether a few hundred thousand distinct CDR3 sequences are present, about an eighth being singletons, with the ten largest covering under 20%. Recently diagnosed hyperthyroidism of less than 2 months' duration affected patients aged 18 to 65. The PBMCs were sourced from fresh peripheral blood (around 9.9 ml). Sequencing input: blood. The clonotype originates from a woman aged 18-35 years with Graves' hyperthyroidism.

The CDR3 coding sequence is TGTGCCAGCAGCTTAGAGTTGGGCTACGAGCAGTACTTC. Its translation is CASSLELGYEQYF. This sequence joins TRBV7-9 and TRBJ2-7; D is undetermined. With 1 base removed from V and 3 bases from J, the gap between germline ends came to 7 bases. The germline V gene has CDR1 SEHNR and CDR2 FQNEAQ (reference sequence). The CDR3 extends over 13 amino acids. Together with reference TRBV7-9 and TRBJ2-7, the CDR3 gives the full variable domain: DTGVSQNPRHKITKRGQNVTFRCDPISEHNRLYWYRQTLGQGPEFLTYFQNEAQLEKSRLLSDRFSAERPKGSFSTLEIQRTEQGDSAMYLCASSLELGYEQYFGPGTRLTVT.